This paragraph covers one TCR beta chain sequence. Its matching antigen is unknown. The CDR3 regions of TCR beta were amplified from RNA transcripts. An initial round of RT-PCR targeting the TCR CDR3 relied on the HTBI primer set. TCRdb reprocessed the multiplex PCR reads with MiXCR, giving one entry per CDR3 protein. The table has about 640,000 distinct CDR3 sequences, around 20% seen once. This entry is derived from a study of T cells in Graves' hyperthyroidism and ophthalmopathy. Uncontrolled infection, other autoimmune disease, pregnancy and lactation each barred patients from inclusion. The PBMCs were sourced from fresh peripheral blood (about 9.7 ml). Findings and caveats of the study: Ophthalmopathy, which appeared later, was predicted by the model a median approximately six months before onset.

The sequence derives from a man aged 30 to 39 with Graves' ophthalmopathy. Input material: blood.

The CDR3 protein is CSVVGGLAGGPDTQYF. In DNA, the CDR3 is TGCAGCGTTGTGGGGGGGCTAGCGGGAGGGCCAGATACGCAGTATTTT. The chain is built from TRBV29-1 and TRBJ2-3; TRBD2 matches 12 bases. CDR1 is SQVTM and CDR2 is ANQGSEA in the germline V gene. Unmatched junction bases numbered 9, after V lost 4 bases and J lost 4 bases. The CDR3 covers 16 residues.